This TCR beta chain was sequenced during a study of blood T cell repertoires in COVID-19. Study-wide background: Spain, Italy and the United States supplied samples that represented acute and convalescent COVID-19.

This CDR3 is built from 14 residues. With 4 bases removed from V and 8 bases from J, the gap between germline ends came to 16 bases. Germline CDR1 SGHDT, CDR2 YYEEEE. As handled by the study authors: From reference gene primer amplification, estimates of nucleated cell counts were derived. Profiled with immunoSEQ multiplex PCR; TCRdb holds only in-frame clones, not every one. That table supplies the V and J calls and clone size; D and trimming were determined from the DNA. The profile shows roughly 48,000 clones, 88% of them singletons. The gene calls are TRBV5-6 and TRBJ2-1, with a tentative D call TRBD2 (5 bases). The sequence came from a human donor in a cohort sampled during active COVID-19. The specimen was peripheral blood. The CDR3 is CASSTREKRYEQFF. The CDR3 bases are TGTGCCAGCAGCACCCGGGAAAAGAGGTATGAGCAGTTCTTC.